This TCR beta chain came from a study of molecular identifiers for immune sequencing clone quantification. Overall study context: RNA, taken in replicates from about 21,000 or 97,000 naive CD8 cells, was split five ways, with four sequenced. Study-wide findings and caveats: Spiked Jurkat TCR RNA from one cell was reportedly detectable among about a million naive cells.

Comments on this clonotype: The antigen remains undetermined. At one boundary the junction diverges from the germline segment, which might be a read error.

Each CDR3 protein gets one entry after TCRdb re-called the PCR reads with MiXCR. The table records a few hundred thousand distinct CDR3 sequences, 25% of them present only once. Isolation of naive CD8 T cells was achieved by sorting on a CD8+CD4-CCR7+CD45RA+ phenotype. The germline CDR1 and CDR2 sequences are SNHLY and FYNNEI. The CDR3 runs to 15 residues. Sequencing was done on a sample of naive CD8+ T cells from blood, with Jurkat cell RNA spiked in. The sample's subset: FACS-sorted CD8+CD4-CCR7+CD45RA+ naive T cells. The rearrangement uses TRBV2 and TRBJ2-3; 11 bases match TRBD2. The receptor was derived from a human donor in good health. Some libraries in this study had Jurkat cell RNA spiked in. Written as DNA, the CDR3 is TGTGCCAGCAGTGATGGAGGACTAGCGGGCCGTACGCAGTGTTTT. Its protein product is CASSDGGLAGRTQCF.